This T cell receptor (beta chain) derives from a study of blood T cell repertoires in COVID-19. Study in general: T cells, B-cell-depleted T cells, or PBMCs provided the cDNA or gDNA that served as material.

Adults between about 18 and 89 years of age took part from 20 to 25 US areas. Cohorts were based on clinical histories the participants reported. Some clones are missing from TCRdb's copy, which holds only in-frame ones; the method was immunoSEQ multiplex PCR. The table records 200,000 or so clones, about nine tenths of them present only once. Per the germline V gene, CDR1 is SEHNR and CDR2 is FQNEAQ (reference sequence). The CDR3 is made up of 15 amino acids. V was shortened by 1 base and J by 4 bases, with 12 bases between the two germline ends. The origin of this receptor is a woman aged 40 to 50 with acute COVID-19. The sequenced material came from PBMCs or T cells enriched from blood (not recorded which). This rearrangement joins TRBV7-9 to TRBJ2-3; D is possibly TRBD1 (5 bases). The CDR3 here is CASSLEGKSADTQYF. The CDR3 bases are TGTGCCAGCAGCTTAGAGGGGAAGAGCGCAGATACGCAGTATTTT.